This TCR beta chain was captured in a study of T-cell memory formation after mild COVID-19. Study conclusions and caveats: Contracting clones localized mainly to CM and EM when CD4+ and mainly to EMRA when CD8+. The second-wave clones peaking on day 37 were not confirmed as SARS-CoV-2-specific.

TCRdb used MiXCR to reprocess the 5' RACE reads, holding one entry per CDR3 protein. Of 150,000 or so distinct CDR3 sequences in the sample, 11% are singletons; the top ten hold 3% to 4%. V was trimmed by 0 bases and J by 5 bases, leaving 10 bases between them. The CDR3 extends over 14 amino acids. Details on this clonotype: Its matching antigen is unknown.

The clonotype was recovered from a man in his late teens or twenties who had mild COVID-19 (a few samples of this study predate the infection). Cell type and time point are not known. The chain combines TRBV12-3 or TRBV12-4 with TRBJ1-2; D unclear. The specimen was PBMCs or a T cell subset sorted from them (not recorded which). The DNA of the CDR3 is TGTGCCAGCAGTTTAGCCACGGCCACATATGGCTACACCTTC. This codes for CASSLATATYGYTF.